This T cell receptor (beta chain) was captured by sequencing in a study of blood T cells in healthy people across ages (dated by TCRdb to between 2015 and 2016). Background for the entire study: In model experiments, template switching captured roughly one uniquely barcoded TCR beta cDNA molecule for every two T cells. Age-related changes in TCR beta repertoire diversity were measured in the study by deep sequencing normalized with unique cDNA molecular identifiers. Donors were grouped into four age groups: young (average roughly 16 years), middle-aged (approximately 41), aged (around 60) and long-lived (roughly 80). To avoid experimental bias, donors of different ages were distributed randomly across sequencing lanes. For two donors (one aged 18 to 30 and one aged 80 or older), the study analyzed two additional independent replicas of 1 million unique cDNA reads from the same blood draw. Results and caveats for the whole study, not just this receptor: The long-lived group showed more naive CD4+ T cells, fewer expanded clones and increased TCR diversity than the aged group, suggesting age selection. There was a strong correlation between observed TCR beta diversity and the percentage of naive T cells measured by flow cytometry. Estimates of total diversity based on one million sequenced T cells were regarded as lower bounds and as underestimates. Since profiling was done on bulk unsorted PBMCs, naive and antigen-experienced compartments could not be conclusively compared. Observed TCR beta diversity per million T cells fell roughly linearly with age, and a significant reduction was already apparent by age approximately 41. The CMV infection status of donors was not known, potentially confounding age-related changes in expanded clonotypes.

Donors were 39 systemically healthy Caucasian individuals from Russia aged about 6 to 100 years. Each donor gave ten milliliters of peripheral blood, collected into EDTA-treated Vacutainer tubes. Ficoll-Paque density-gradient centrifugation was used to isolate PBMCs, with at least 7 million per sample. Total RNA, at least 5 micrograms per sample, was extracted from PBMCs with Trizol reagent. Naive CD45RAhigh/CD27high T cell percentages were measured by flow cytometry on a PBMC aliquot from every donor. Library prep was done by 5' RACE. Sequencing was performed on an Illumina HiSeq 2500. A second PCR of about 7 to 12 cycles was run with a J-beta primer mix and a sample-barcoded 5' primer. Each TCR beta cDNA molecule received a unique molecular identifier from a template-switch 5' adaptor carrying 12 random nucleotides. Each sample yielded at least 3 million CDR3-containing paired-end reads. First-strand cDNA synthesis was performed from all RNA using the Mint cDNA synthesis kit, with priming by a TRBC-specific oligonucleotide. After uracil-DNA glycosylase treatment, a first 18-cycle PCR used universal primers M1SS and BC2_uni_R on all cDNA. As for how the authors treated the data: For normalization, 1 million high-quality reads, each with a distinct molecular identifier, were randomly selected from each sample. Instead of being binned into consensus sequences, reads with shared molecular identifiers were discarded. MiTCR, set to a Q25 quality threshold and the strictest error-elimination algorithm, was used for CDR3 identification, clonotype clustering and error correction. A nonparametric unseen species model with Euler transformation was used to estimate lower-bound total TCR beta diversity. TCRdb ran its own pipeline on the public reads, namely fastp trimming at Q25 and MiXCR clone calling, and kept in-frame beta chains. CDR3 protein sequences are deduplicated, and each keeps its most common genes and DNA. For this entry, the V and J calls and clone size follow TCRdb and not the study's own pipeline. In this sample the table shows about a million distinct CDR3 sequences, approximately 50% of which occur a single time. Of the sample, about 22% falls within the top ten clones.

As encoded in the germline V gene, CDR1 is MNHEY while CDR2 is SVGEGT. Including cysteine and phenylalanine, the CDR3 has 15 amino acids. The CDR3 DNA has 45 bases and is translated from base 1. This clonotype was seen a few times. It has no known antigen specificity. Per-base qualities were not stored, and no clone one base away is much larger. This clonotype originated in a woman aged 55 to 70 in good health. Sample: blood. This chain is built from TRBV6-2 or TRBV6-3 and TRBJ2-5; 9 central nucleotides agree with TRBD1. The J call may be in error: the DNA end matches TRBJ2-7 better. The CDR3 is CASSSPGDRAHEQYF. The bases are TGTGCCAGCAGTTCCCCTGGGGACAGGGCTCACGAGCAGTACTTC.